This T cell receptor beta chain was recovered during a study of beta chain features in type 1 diabetes. Notes on the study in general: Shorter templates might be favored by PCR, equally in patients and controls.

The study reverse transcribed the entire isolated RNA, so it sequenced expressed TCRB transcripts. This table comes from immunoSEQ multiplex PCR, and its TCRdb copy is limited to in-frame clones, with some not included. Of 970,000 or so clones listed, around a sixth are singletons. V was clipped by 5 bases and J by 6 bases, with 11 bases between them. CDR1 is MDHEN, CDR2 SYDVKM, per germline. The CDR3 contains 13 residues. This clone was counted a few times. Antigen specificity is unknown. The TCR comes from a woman between 18 and 29 years old in good health. This chain joins TRBV28 and TRBJ2-1, with D possibly being TRBD2 (6 bases). Sequenced sample: naive CD4+ T cells from blood. CDR3 nucleotides: TGTGCCAGCAGTATCGGGACTCCCAATGAGCAGTTCTTC. The encoded protein is CASSIGTPNEQFF.